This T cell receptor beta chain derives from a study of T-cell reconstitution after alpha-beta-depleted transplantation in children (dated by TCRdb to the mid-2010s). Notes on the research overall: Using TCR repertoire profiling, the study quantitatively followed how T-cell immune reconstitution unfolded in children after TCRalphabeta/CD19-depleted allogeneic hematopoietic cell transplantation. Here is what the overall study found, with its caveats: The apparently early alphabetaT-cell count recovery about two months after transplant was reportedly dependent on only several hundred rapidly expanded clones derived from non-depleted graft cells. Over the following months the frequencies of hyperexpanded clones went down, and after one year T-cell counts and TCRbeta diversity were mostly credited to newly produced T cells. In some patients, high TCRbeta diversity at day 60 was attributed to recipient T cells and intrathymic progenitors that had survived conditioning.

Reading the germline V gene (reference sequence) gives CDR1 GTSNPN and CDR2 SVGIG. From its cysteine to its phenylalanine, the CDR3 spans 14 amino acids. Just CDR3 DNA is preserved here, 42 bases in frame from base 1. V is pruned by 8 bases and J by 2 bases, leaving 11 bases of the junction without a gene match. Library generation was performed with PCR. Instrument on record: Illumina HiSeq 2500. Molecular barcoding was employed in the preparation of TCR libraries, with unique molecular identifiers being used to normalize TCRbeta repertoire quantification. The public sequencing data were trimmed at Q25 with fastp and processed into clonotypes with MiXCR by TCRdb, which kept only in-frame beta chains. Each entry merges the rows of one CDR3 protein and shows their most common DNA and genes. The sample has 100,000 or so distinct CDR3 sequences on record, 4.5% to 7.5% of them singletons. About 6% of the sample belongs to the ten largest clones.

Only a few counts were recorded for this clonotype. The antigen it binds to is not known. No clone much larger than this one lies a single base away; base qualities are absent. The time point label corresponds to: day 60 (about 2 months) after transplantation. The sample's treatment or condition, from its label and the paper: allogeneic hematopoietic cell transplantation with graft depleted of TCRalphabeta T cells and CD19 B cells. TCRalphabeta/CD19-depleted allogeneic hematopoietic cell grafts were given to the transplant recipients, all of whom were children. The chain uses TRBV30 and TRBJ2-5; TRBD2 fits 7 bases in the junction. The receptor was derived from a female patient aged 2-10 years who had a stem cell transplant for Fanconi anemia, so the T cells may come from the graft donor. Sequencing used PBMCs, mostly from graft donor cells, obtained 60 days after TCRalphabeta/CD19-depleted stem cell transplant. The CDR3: CATTQTAGQETQYF. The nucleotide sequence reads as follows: TGTGCCACCACCCAGACAGCGGGACAAGAGACCCAGTACTTC.